Each of the 24 T cell receptor beta chains below was sequenced from the same sample in a study of post-analysis software for immune sequencing data. Study conclusions and caveats: Elevated frequency relative to controls characterized about 5 TRBV segments in patients, TRBV5-6, TRBV5-1 and TRBV20-1 among them.

These receptors lack a known antigen. Each TCR beta cDNA library carried unique molecular identifiers. Via MiXCR, TCRdb re-called the PCR reads, giving one row per CDR3 protein. The sample records about 210,000 distinct CDR3 sequences, over 25% being singletons. Sequencing used blood. The source of these receptors is a girl aged 2-17 years with multiple sclerosis.

A remark on this clonotype: A much more abundant neighbour one base away suggests this may be a read error. This sequence joins TRBV28 and TRBJ2-5, with a possible D match to TRBD2 (5 bases). Trimming took 5 bases from V and 13 from J, leaving 20 bases between them. Germline V gene data show CDR1 as MDHEN and CDR2 as SYDVKM. The CDR3 contains 13 residues. CDR3 loop: CASSTPGDGERYF. The DNA of the CDR3 is TGTGCCAGCAGTACCCCCGGGGATGGGGAGCGGTACTTC.

This clonotype showed up many times. This chain links TRBV12-3 or TRBV12-4 with TRBJ2-5, with D possibly being TRBD1 (5 bases). The CDR3 is made up of 13 amino acids. V was pared by 7 bases and J by 5 bases, with 14 bases between. DNA of the CDR3: TGTGCCAGCAATTCCCAGGGTTCTGAGACCCAGTACTTC. It yields the protein CASNSQGSETQYF.

A word on this clonotype: A read error is possible here, since a much larger clone lies one base away. The rearrangement joins TRBV12-3 or TRBV12-4 to TRBJ2-1; weak D call: TRBD2 (5 bases). This CDR3 region has 12 residues. The V and J ends lost 5 bases and 13 bases respectively, with 15 bases between them. The CDR3 coding sequence is TGTGCCAGCAGTCTCGACGGGGAGACCCAGTTCTTC. The encoded protein is CASSLDGETQFF.

A few counts support this clonotype. The genes are TRBV12-3 or TRBV12-4 and TRBJ1-6, with 10 nucleotides matching TRBD1. V lost 7 bases, J lost 7 bases, and 4 bases stayed unmatched. CDR3 size: 14 residues. The CDR3 DNA reads as TGTGCCAGCAACCTGGGACAGGGGAATTCACCCCTCCACTTT. Its protein product is CASNLGQGNSPLHF.

This clonotype turned up a few times. A read error may explain this, as a much larger clone is one base away. The chain carries TRBV29-1 and TRBJ2-7, with TRBD1 identical over 10 bases. The germline V gene encodes CDR1 SQVTM and CDR2 ANQGSEA. The V and J ends lost 7 bases and 3 bases, in that order; junction bases with no gene match: 9. This CDR3 has 14 residues. The CDR3 DNA reads TGCAGCGGTTTCGAGGGGGACAGGGGCTACGAGCAGTACTTC. This gives the protein CSGFEGDRGYEQYF.

This clonotype was observed many times. As DNA, the CDR3 is TGCAGTGCTCCGACCCCAGGGGGCTGGGATGGCTACACCTTC. This codes for CSAPTPGGWDGYTF. The J gene is TRBJ1-2, the V gene TRBV20-1, with 8 nucleotides matching TRBD1. The V gene end was trimmed by 5 bases and the J gene end by 6 bases; junction bases not matched to a gene: 11. Germline V gene sequence: CDR1 DFQATT, CDR2 SNEGSKA (reference sequence). The length of the CDR3 is 14 residues.

The chain is built from TRBV7-6 and TRBJ2-3; D may be TRBD1 or TRBD2 (5 bases each). The CDR3 is 11 residues long. The V and J ends lost 5 bases and 8 bases respectively, with 8 bases between them. From germline, CDR1 is SGHVS and CDR2 FNYEAQ. CDR3 loop: CASSQGTTQYF. The CDR3 DNA is TGTGCCAGCAGCCAAGGGACTACGCAGTATTTT. The entire variable domain, with the rest obtained from reference TRBV7-6 and TRBJ2-3, is as follows: GAGVSQSPRYKVTKRGQDVALRCDPISGHVSLYWYRQALGQGPEFLTYFNYEAQQDKSGLPNDRFSAERPEGSISTLTIQRTEQRDSAMYRCASSQGTTQYFGPGTRLTVL.

This clonotype has at least ten counts. The V gene is TRBV15, the J gene TRBJ2-3; tentatively, D is TRBD2 (6 bases). This CDR3 is 14 amino acids long. V lost 5 bases to trimming and J lost 7 bases, with 16 bases between them. Per germline, CDR1 LNHNV and CDR2 YYDKDF (reference sequence). In DNA, the CDR3 is TGTGCCACCAGCTTGGGCGGGGCAAGCTATACGCAGTATTTT. Encoded protein: CATSLGGASYTQYF.

As regards this clonotype: A much more abundant neighbour one base away suggests this may be a read error. The V and J genes are TRBV18 and TRBJ2-1, with D maybe TRBD2 (5 bases). The CDR3 sequence is 15 residues long. CDR1 KGHSH and CDR2 LQKENI come from the germline V gene. V dropped 2 bases and J dropped 7 bases, with 15 bases sitting between them. The chain's CDR3 is CASSPSDSEINEQFF. In nucleotides, the CDR3 is TGTGCCAGCTCACCAAGCGATAGCGAGATAAATGAGCAGTTCTTC.

This clonotype appeared many times. This chain links TRBV5-1 with TRBJ2-3, with 8 nucleotides matching TRBD2. J lost 4 bases, V lost 4 bases, and 5 bases had no gene match. The CDR3 loop spans 14 amino acids. Germline-derived CDR1 and CDR2 are SGHRS and YFSETQ. For the CDR3, the DNA is TGCGCCAGCAGCCTTAGCGGGGCCTCAGATACGCAGTATTTT. Amino acids: CASSLSGASDTQYF.

This clonotype has only a few counts. The rearrangement links TRBV7-2 to TRBJ1-1; weak D call: TRBD1 (5 bases). The CDR3 runs to 14 residues. Germline values: CDR1 SGHTA, CDR2 FQGNSA. V was trimmed by 0 bases and J by 6 bases, leaving 11 bases between them. The CDR3 is CASSLAQAVPEAFF. The CDR3 DNA is TGTGCCAGCAGCTTAGCACAGGCGGTTCCTGAAGCTTTCTTT.

The table lists this clonotype with a few counts. The rearrangement joins TRBV6-2 or TRBV6-3 to TRBJ1-1; 12 bases are shared with TRBD1. V shed 7 bases, J shed 3 bases, and the junction held 3 bases outside the gene matches. The CDR3 has 14 residues. Germline-derived CDR1 and CDR2 are MNHEY and SVGEGT. CDR3: CASTRDRGHTEAFF. The CDR3 DNA reads as TGTGCCAGCACCAGGGACAGGGGGCACACTGAAGCTTTCTTT.

This clonotype was seen a few times. The chain employs TRBV3-1 and TRBJ2-5; D may match TRBD1 or TRBD2 (6 bases each). The V and J ends lost 0 bases and 4 bases respectively, with 15 bases between them. The CDR3 is 16 residues long. Germline V gives CDR1 LGHDT, CDR2 YNNKEL (reference sequence). The CDR3 DNA is TGTGCCAGCAGCCAAGAAGGGGGGTGGAATGTAGAGACCCAGTACTTC. This translates into CASSQEGGWNVETQYF.

This clonotype was observed many times. This chain joins TRBV5-1 and TRBJ2-7, with D uncertain. Germline lookup yields CDR1 SGHRS and CDR2 YFSETQ. The CDR3 sequence is 14 residues long. V gave up 0 bases and J gave up 5 bases, with 12 bases separating them. The CDR3 reads CASSLVAIQDEQYF. The CDR3 DNA follows: TGCGCCAGCAGCTTGGTTGCCATCCAGGACGAGCAGTACTTC.

V and J are TRBV6-1 and TRBJ1-3; D uncertain. This CDR3 comprises 15 residues. The germline CDR1 and CDR2 sequences are MNHNS and SASEGT. Between the trimmed V and J ends, which lost 6 bases and 0 bases, there was a span of 12 bases. As DNA, the CDR3 is TGTGCCAGCAGCGATGGTCCTTTCTCTGGAAACACCATATATTTT. Encoded protein: CASSDGPFSGNTIYF.

About this clonotype: This clone may be a read error of a much larger clone one base away. The chain employs TRBV29-1 and TRBJ2-1, with no clear D. This CDR3 spans 12 amino acids. Germline assignment: CDR1 SQVTM and CDR2 ANQGSEA. Trimming left V 4 bases short and J 5 bases short, with 9 bases between. The CDR3 nucleotides are TGCAGCGTTGCAGTAGGGAACAATGAGCAGTTCTTC. Protein product: CSVAVGNNEQFF.

In its sample, this clonotype was seen once. Just one base apart from a much larger clone, this may be a read error. The chain combines TRBV7-9 with TRBJ1-4; no firm D call. Trimming took 2 bases from V and 0 from J, leaving 10 bases between them. The CDR3 runs 16 residues. Germline values: CDR1 SEHNR, CDR2 FQNEAQ (reference sequence). CDR3 in amino acids: CASSLLAWATNEKLFF. CDR3 nucleotides: TGTGCCAGCAGCTTATTGGCGTGGGCAACTAATGAAAAACTGTTTTTT.

The chain employs TRBV28 and TRBJ2-3, with TRBD1 matching 9 bases. This CDR3 comprises 16 residues. J was trimmed by 4 bases and V by 4 bases; bases with no gene match: 9. Germline assignment: CDR1 MDHEN and CDR2 SYDVKM. CDR3 DNA: TGTGCCAGCAGTTGGGGACAGGGATTGATCGCAGATACGCAGTATTTT. Its protein is CASSWGQGLIADTQYF.

On this clonotype itself: A much larger clone lies a single base off, so this may be a read error. This rearrangement joins TRBV6-5 to TRBJ2-5, with TRBD1 matching over 9 bases. The J call may be incorrect, as the DNA end agrees better with TRBJ2-7. CDR1 is MNHEY and CDR2 is SVGAGI in the germline V gene. The CDR3 is 15 residues long. CDR3 loop: CANSYSPGQGYEQYF. CDR3 coding DNA: TGTGCCAACAGTTACTCACCGGGACAGGGCTACGAGCAGTACTTC.

This chain links TRBV2 with TRBJ2-5; 7 bases align to TRBD1. Germline CDR1 SNHLY, CDR2 FYNNEI. The CDR3 has 14 residues. The junction had 7 bases not matched to a gene; V was cut back by 4 bases and J by 5 bases. The DNA for the CDR3 is TGTGCCAGCAGTGGACAGGGCGGGTTGGAGACCCAGTACTTC. Its translation: CASSGQGGLETQYF.

Ten or more counts support this clonotype. The V call is TRBV25-1, the J call TRBJ2-1, with D perhaps assigned TRBD1 or TRBD2 (7 bases each). V was trimmed by 7 bases and J by 4 bases, leaving 20 bases between them. The CDR3 runs 16 residues. Germline CDR1 reads MGHDK; CDR2 reads SYGVNS. The CDR3 reads CASTPGGGGRYNEQFF. The CDR3 coding sequence is TGTGCCAGCACCCCCGGGGGAGGGGGCCGATACAATGAGCAGTTCTTC. The complete variable domain, with remaining parts taken from reference TRBV25-1 and TRBJ2-1, reads EADIYQTPRYLVIGTGKKITLECSQTMGHDKMYWYQQDPGMELHLIHYSYGVNSTEKGDLSSESTVSRIRTEHFPLTLESARPSHTSQYLCASTPGGGGRYNEQFFGPGTRLTVL.

The chain recombines TRBV12-3 or TRBV12-4 with TRBJ2-7; 10 nucleotides agree with TRBD1. The trim removed 5 bases at V and 4 bases at J, leaving 5 bases unmatched. The CDR3 runs 14 residues. The CDR3 sequence: CASSRTGGAYEQYF. CDR3 nucleotide sequence: TGTGCCAGCAGTCGGACAGGGGGTGCTTACGAGCAGTACTTC.

This clonotype was detected only once. A much bigger clone sits one base away, suggesting this may be a read error. The chain has TRBV20-1 and TRBJ2-7, with D uncertain. The J call may be wrong; the DNA end is better matched by TRBJ2-5. This CDR3 is built from 10 residues. Germline CDR1 DFQATT, CDR2 SNEGSKA (reference sequence). The CDR3, as DNA: TGCAGTGCTCTCCGTGAGACCCAGTACTTC. Amino acids: CSALRETQYF.

This clonotype was recorded at least ten times. The rearrangement joins TRBV6-1 to TRBJ2-7, with 14 positions matching TRBD2. Looked up from germline, CDR1 is MNHNS and CDR2 is SASEGT. This CDR3 is built from 16 residues. J was trimmed by 3 bases and V by 6 bases; bases with no gene match: 7. In nucleotides, the CDR3 is TGTGCCAGCAGGGGAGGGACTAGCGGGAGATACTACGAGCAGTACTTC. Its translation: CASRGGTSGRYYEQYF.